Detailed here is one T cell receptor beta chain. The data derive from a study of T cells expressing NK-cell markers. TCRdb derives one entry per CDR3 protein from the 5' RACE reads, leaving out DNA. The data show a few hundred thousand distinct CDR3 sequences, and the top ten clones hold approximately 0.41%. This CDR3 has 12 amino acids. CDR1 and CDR2 (germline): LGHNA, YNFKEQ. Source material: blood T cells: a sorted CD56 or NKG2C T cell subset, CD4+ or CD8+ T cells, or bulk PBMC T cells (not recorded which). V is TRBV4-2 and J is TRBJ1-4. This TCR was recovered from a man aged 18-30 years in good health. CDR3 region: CASSQDGEKLFF.